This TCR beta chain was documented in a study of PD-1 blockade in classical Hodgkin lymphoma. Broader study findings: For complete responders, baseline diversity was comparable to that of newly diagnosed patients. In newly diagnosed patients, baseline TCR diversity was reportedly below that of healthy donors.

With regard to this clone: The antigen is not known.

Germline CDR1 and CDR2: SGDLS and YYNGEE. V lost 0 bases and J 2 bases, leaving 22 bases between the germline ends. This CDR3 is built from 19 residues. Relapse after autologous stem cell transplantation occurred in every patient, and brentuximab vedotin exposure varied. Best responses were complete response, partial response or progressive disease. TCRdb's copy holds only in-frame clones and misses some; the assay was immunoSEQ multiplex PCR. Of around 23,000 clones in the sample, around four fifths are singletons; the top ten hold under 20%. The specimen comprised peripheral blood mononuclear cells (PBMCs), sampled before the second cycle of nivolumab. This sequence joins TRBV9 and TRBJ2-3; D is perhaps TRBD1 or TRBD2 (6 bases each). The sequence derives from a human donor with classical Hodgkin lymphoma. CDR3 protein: CASSVVIGSIGGLTDTQYF. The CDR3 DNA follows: TGTGCCAGCAGCGTAGTTATAGGATCGATCGGGGGCCTCACAGATACGCAGTATTTT.